This record looks at one T cell receptor beta chain sequence and its context. Only a few counts were recorded for this clone. Its target antigen remains unknown. Base-call qualities are not available, and no considerably larger clone is one nucleotide away. The cysteine opens and the phenylalanine closes a CDR3 of 16 amino acids. Of all the DNA, just the CDR3 is kept, 48 bases in frame from base 1. For this chain, trimming is 6 bases at the V end and 1 base at the J end, and the number of junction bases without a gene match is 9. CDR1 and CDR2 were assigned from the germline V gene (reference sequence) as LNHDA and SQIVND. The data derive from a study of radiotherapy plus CTLA-4 blockade in lung cancer (dated by TCRdb to between 2017 and 2018). General notes on the study: Among the enrolled patients, about 19% had an objective response, and about 30% reached disease control. Overall study results and their limits: The strongest predictors of response, as reported, were early dynamic changes in blood T cell clones along with a rise in serum interferon-beta after radiation. After treatment with radiotherapy and ipilimumab, TCR clones that came from tumors expanded in the peripheral blood.

The study evaluated CTLA-4 blockade (ipilimumab) given together with focal radiation therapy in patients who had chemo-refractory metastatic non-small-cell lung cancer. The method was the immunoSEQ multiplex PCR assay. TCRdb holds this immuneACCESS table with in-frame rearrangements only. Some clones are missing; in checked studies, unresolved V genes explain under half, and the rest has no known cause. This sample gives under 65,000 clones in total; about 80% of them show up just once. In total, the top ten clones hold 6% to 7.5% of the sample. The input for sequencing was peripheral blood, taken from a patient treated with radiotherapy plus ipilimumab. Recombination linked TRBV19 to TRBJ2-3; 8 bases in the junction line up with TRBD2. This clonotype was obtained from a human donor with non-small cell lung cancer whose response to radiotherapy plus ipilimumab could not be evaluated. CDR3 region: CASSPEGRGGTDTQYF. The DNA sequence is as follows: TGTGCCAGTAGCCCTGAGGGGCGGGGGGGCACAGATACGCAGTATTTT.